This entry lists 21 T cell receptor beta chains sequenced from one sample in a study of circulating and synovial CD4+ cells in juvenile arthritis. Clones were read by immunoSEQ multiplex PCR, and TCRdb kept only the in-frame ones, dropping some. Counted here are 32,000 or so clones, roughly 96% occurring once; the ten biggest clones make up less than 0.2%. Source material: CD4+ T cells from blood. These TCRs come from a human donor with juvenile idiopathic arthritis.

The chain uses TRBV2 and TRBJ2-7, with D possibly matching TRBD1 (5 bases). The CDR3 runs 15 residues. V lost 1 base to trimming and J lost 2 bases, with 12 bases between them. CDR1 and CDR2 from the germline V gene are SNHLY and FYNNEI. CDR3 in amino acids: CASSEGFDSPYEQYF. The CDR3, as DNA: TGTGCCAGCAGTGAAGGATTTGACAGCCCCTACGAGCAGTACTTC.

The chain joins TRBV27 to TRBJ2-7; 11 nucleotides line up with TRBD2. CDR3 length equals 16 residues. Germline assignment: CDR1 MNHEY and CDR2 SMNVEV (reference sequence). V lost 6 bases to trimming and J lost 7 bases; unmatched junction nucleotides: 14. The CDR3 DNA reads TGTGCCAGCAGACAGTACCAACTAGCGGGAGAGGAAGAGCAGTACTTC. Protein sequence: CASRQYQLAGEEEQYF.

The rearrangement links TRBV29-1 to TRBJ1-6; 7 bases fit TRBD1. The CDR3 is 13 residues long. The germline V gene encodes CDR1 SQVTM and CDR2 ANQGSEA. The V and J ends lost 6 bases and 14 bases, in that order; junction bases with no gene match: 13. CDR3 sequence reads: CSVTGAQTGTLHF. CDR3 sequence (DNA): TGCAGCGTAACAGGGGCCCAAACTGGGACCCTCCACTTT.

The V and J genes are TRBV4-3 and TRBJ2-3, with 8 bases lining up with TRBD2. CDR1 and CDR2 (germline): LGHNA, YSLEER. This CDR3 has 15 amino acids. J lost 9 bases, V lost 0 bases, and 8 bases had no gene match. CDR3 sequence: CASSQDVEAGVTQYF. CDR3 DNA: TGCGCCAGCAGCCAAGATGTTGAAGCGGGGGTCACGCAGTATTTT.

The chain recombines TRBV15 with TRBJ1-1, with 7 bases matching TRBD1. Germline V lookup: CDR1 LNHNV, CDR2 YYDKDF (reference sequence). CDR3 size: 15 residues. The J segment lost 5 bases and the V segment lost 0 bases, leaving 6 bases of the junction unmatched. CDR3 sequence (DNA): TGTGCCACCAGCAGAGATCCCAGGGGGGATACTGAAGCTTTCTTT. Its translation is CATSRDPRGDTEAFF.

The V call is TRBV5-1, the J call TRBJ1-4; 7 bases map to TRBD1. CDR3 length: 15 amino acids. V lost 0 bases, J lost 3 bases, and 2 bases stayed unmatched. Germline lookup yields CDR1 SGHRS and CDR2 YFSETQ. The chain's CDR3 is CASSLAGTANEKLFF. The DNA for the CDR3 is TGCGCCAGCAGCTTGGCCGGGACAGCTAATGAAAAACTGTTTTTT.

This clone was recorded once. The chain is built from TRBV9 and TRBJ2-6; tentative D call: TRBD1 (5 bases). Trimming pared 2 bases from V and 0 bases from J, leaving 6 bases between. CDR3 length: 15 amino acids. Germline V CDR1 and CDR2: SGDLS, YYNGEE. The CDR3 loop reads CASSVTGSGANVLTF. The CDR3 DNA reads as TGTGCCAGCAGCGTCACAGGCTCTGGGGCCAACGTCCTGACTTTC.

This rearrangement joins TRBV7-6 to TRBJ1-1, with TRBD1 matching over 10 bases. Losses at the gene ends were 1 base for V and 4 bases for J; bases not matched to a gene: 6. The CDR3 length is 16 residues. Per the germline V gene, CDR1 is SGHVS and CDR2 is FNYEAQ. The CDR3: CASSLGGQGLGTEAFF. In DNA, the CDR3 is TGTGCCAGCAGCTTAGGGGGACAGGGGTTAGGCACTGAAGCTTTCTTT.

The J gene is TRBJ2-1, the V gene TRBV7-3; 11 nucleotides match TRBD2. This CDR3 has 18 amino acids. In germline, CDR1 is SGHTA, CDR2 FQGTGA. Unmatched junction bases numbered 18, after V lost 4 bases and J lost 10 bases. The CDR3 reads CASSSRPTGTSGLREQFF. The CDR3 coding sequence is TGTGCCAGCAGCTCAAGACCGACCGGGACTAGCGGACTGAGAGAGCAGTTCTTC.

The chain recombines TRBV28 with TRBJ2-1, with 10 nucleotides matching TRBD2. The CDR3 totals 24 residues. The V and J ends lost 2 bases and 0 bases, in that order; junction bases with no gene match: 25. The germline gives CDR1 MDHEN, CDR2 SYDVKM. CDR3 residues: CASSLALGSRGGAGGPISYNEQFF. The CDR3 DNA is TGTGCCAGCAGTTTAGCTTTAGGCTCGCGAGGGGGAGCGGGAGGGCCGATCTCCTACAATGAGCAGTTCTTC.

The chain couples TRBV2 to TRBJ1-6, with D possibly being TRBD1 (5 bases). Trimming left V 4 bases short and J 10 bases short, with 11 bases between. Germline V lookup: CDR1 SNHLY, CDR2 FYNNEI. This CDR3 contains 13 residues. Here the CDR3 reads CASSGQGGSPLHF. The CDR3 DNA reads TGTGCCAGCAGTGGTCAGGGTGGCTCACCCCTCCACTTT.

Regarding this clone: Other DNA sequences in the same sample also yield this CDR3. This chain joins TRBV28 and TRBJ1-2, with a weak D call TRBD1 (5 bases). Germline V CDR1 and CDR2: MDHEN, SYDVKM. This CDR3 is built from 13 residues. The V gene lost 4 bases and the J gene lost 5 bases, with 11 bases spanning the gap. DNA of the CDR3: TGTGCCAGCAGTTCCGGGCAGGGTTATGGCTACACCTTC. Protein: CASSSGQGYGYTF.

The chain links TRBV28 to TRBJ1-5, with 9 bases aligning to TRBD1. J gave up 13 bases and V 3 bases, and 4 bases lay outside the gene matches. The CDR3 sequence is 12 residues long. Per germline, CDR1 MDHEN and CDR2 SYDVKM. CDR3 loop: CASSFPGTGQHF. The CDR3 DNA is TGTGCCAGCAGTTTCCCTGGGACAGGGCAGCATTTT.

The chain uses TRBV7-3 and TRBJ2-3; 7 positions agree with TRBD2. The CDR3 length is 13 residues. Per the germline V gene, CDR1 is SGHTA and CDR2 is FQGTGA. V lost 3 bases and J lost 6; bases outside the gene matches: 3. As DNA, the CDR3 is TGTGCCAGCAGCTTGACTAGCTACGATACGCAGTATTTT. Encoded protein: CASSLTSYDTQYF.

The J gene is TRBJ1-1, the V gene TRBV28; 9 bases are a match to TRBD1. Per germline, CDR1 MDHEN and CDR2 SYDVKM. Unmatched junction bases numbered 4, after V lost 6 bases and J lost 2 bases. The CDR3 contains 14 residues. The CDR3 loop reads CASRSTGGNTEAFF. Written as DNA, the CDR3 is TGTGCCAGCAGAAGTACAGGGGGCAACACTGAAGCTTTCTTT.

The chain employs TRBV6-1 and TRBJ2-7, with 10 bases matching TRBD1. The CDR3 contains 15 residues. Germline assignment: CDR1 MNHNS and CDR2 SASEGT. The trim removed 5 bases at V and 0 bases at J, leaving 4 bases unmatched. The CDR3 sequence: CASSRQGAISYEQYF. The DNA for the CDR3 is TGTGCCAGCAGTAGACAGGGGGCGATCTCCTACGAGCAGTACTTC.

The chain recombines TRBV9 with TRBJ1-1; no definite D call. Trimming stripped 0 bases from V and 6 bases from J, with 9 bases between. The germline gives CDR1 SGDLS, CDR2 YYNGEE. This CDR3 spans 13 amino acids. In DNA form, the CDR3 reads TGTGCCAGCAGCGTAGCGGGAGCGGCTGAAGCTTTCTTT. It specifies CASSVAGAAEAFF.

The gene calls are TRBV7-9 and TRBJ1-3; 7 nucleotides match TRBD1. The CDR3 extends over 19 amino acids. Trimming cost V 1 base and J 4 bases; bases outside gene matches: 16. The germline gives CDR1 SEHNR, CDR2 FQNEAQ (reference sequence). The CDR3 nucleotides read TGTGCCAGCAGCTTAGGGGGGACAGTTCGCCCTCTGGGCGGAAACACCATATATTTT. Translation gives CASSLGGTVRPLGGNTIYF.

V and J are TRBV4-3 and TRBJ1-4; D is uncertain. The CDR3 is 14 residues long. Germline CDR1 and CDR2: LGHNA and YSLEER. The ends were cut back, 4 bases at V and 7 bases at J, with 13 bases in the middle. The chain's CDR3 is CASSPNPPGEKLFF. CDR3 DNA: TGCGCCAGCAGCCCCAATCCACCAGGTGAAAAACTGTTTTTT.

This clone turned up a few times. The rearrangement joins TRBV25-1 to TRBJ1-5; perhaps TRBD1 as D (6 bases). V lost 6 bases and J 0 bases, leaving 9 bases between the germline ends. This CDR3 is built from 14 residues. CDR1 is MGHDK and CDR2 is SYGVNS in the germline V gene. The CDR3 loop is CASSQTGSNQPQHF. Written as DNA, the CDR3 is TGTGCCAGCAGCCAGACAGGTAGCAATCAGCCCCAGCATTTT.

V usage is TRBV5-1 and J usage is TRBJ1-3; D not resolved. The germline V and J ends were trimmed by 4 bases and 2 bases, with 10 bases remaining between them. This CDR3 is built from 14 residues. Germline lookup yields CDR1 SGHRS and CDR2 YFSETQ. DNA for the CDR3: TGCGCCAGCAGCACGGGAGATACTGGAAACACCATATATTTT. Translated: CASSTGDTGNTIYF.